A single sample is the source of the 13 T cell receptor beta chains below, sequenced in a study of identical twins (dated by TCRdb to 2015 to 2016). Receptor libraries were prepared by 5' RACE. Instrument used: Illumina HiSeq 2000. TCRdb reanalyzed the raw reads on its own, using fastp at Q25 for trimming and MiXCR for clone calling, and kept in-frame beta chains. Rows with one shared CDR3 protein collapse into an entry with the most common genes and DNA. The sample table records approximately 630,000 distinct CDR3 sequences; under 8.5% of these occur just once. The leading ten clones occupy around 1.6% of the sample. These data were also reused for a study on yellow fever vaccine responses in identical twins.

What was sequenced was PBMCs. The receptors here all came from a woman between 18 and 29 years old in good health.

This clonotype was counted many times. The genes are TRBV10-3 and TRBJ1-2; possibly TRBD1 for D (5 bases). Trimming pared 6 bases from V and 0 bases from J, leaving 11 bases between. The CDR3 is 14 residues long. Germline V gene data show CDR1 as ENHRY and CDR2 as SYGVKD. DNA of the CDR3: TGTGCCATCAGCGCCGGGACCGCTAACTATGGCTACACCTTC. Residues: CAISAGTANYGYTF.

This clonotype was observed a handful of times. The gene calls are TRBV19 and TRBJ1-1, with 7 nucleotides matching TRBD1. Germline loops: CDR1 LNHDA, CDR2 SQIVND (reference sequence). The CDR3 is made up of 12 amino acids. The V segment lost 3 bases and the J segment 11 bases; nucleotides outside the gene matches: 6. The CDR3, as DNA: TGTGCCAGTAGTATCGAAGACAGGGTTGCTTTCTTT. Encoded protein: CASSIEDRVAFF.

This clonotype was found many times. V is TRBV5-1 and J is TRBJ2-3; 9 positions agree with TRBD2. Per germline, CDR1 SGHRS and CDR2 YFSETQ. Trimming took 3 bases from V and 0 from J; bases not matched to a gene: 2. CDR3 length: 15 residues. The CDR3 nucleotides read TGCGCCAGCAGCTCCCTAGCGGGGAGCACAGATACGCAGTATTTT. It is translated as CASSSLAGSTDTQYF.

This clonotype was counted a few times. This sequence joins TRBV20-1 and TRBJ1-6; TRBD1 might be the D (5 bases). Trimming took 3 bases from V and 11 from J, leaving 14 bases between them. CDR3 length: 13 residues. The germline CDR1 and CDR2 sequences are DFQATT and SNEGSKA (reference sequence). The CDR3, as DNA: TGCAGTGCTAGGCCCGGGGGGTTTGCACCCCTCCACTTT. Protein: CSARPGGFAPLHF.

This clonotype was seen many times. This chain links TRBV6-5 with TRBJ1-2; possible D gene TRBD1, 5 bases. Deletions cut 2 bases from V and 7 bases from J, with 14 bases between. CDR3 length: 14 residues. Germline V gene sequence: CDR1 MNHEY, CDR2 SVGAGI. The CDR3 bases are TGTGCCAGCAGTTACCTAACAGGCTCCGGTGGCTACACCTTC. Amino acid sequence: CASSYLTGSGGYTF.

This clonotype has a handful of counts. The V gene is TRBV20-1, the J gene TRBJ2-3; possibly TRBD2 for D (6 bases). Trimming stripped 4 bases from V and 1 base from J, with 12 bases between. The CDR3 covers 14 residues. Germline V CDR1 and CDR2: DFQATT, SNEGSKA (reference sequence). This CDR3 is CSANEASGTDTQYF. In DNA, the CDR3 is TGCAGTGCTAATGAGGCTAGCGGCACAGATACGCAGTATTTT.

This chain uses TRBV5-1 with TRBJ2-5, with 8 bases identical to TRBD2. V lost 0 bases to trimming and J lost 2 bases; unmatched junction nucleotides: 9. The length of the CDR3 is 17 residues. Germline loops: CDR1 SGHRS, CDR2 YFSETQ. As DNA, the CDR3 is TGCGCCAGCAGCTTGGGGCAAGGACTAGCTAGTCAAGAGACCCAGTACTTC. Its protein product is CASSLGQGLASQETQYF.

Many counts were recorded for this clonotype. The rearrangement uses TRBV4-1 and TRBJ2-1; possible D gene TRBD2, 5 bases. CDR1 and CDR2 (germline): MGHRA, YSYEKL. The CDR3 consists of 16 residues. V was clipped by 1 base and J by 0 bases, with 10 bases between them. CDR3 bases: TGCGCCAGCAGCCAAGTAGTGGACTCCTCCTACAATGAGCAGTTCTTC. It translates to CASSQVVDSSYNEQFF.

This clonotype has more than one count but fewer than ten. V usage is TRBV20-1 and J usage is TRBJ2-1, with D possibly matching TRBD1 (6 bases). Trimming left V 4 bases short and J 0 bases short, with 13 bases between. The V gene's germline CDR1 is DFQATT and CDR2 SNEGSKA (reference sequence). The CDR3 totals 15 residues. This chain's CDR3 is CSATKETGSYNEQFF. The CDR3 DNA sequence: TGCAGTGCTACTAAGGAGACAGGCTCCTACAATGAGCAGTTCTTC.

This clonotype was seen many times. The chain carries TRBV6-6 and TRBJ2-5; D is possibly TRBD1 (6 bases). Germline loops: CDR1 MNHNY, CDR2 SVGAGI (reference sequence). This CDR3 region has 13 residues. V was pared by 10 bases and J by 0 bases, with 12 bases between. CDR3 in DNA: TGTGCCACCCAAAAGGGGGACCAAGAGACCCAGTACTTC. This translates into CATQKGDQETQYF.

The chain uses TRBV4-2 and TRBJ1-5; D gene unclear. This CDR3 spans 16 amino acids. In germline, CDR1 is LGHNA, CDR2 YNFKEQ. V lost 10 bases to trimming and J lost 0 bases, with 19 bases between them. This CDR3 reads CAMGPGLFDSNQPQHF. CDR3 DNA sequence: TGTGCCATGGGCCCTGGGCTATTCGATAGCAATCAGCCCCAGCATTTT.

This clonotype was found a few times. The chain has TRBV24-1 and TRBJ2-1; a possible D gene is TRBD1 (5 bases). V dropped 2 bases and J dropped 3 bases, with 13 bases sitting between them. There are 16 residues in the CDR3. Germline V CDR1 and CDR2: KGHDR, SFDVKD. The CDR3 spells CATSDSAPTVYNEQFF. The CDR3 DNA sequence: TGTGCCACCAGTGATTCCGCCCCGACAGTCTACAATGAGCAGTTCTTC.

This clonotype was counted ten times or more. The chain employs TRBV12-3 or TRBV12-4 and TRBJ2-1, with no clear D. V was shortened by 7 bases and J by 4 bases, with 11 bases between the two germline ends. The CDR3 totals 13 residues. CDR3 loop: CASTQEFYNEQFF. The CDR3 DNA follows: TGTGCCAGCACCCAGGAGTTTTACAATGAGCAGTTCTTC.